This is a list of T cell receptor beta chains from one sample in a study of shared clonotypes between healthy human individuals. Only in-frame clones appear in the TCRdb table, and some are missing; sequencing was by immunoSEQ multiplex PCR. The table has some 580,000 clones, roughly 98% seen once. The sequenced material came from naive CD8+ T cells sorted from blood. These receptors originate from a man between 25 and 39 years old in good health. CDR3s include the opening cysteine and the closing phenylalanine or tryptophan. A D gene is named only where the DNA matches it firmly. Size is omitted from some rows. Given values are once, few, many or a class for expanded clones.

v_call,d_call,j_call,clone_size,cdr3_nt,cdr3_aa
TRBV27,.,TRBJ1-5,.,TGTGCCAGCAGTCCGCGAATGGCGCAGCCCCAGCATTTT,CASSPRMAQPQHF
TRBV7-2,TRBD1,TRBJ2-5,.,TGTGCCAGCAGCCCGGGACAGGGGGCAGGAAAAGAGACCCAGTACTTC,CASSPGQGAGKETQYF
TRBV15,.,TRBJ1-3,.,TGTGCCACCAGCAGGAGCGATCGAAACACCATATATTTT,CATSRSDRNTIYF
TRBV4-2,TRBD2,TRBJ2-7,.,TGTGCCAGCAGCCTTGGGACTAGCGGGAGAACCCACGAGCAGTACTTC,CASSLGTSGRTHEQYF
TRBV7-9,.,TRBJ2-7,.,TGTGCCAGCAGCTTAGCGCAGGGCGCGTTCTACGAGCAGTACTTC,CASSLAQGAFYEQYF
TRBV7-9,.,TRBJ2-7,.,TGTGCCAGCAGCCCCCGTCGGGACGAGCAGTACTTC,CASSPRRDEQYF
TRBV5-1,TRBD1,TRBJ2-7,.,TGCGCCAGCAGCCCCCGAGGGGCCGTTGGACAGGGATTCTACGAGCAGTACTTC,CASSPRGAVGQGFYEQYF
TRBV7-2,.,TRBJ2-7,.,TGTGCCAGCAGCTTAGGGAAGAGCTACGAGCAGTACTTC,CASSLGKSYEQYF
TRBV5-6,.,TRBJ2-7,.,TGTGCCAGCAGCTTGTTTGAGGCTGTTTACGAGCAGTACTTC,CASSLFEAVYEQYF
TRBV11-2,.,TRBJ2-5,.,TGTGCCAGCAGCGGGTACCGTAGTCGGGAGCGCACCTTCCCGGAGACCCAGTACTTC,CASSGYRSRERTFPETQYF
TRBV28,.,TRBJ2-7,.,TGTGCCAGCAGTTTAGGAGGGTATTCCTACGAGCAGTACTTC,CASSLGGYSYEQYF
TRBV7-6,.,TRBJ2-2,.,TGTGCCAGTAAGGATTTCACCGGGGAGCTGTTTTTT,CASKDFTGELFF
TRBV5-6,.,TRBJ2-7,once,TGTGCCAGCAGCTTGTCTCTGCAGGCCTACGAGCAGTACTTC,CASSLSLQAYEQYF
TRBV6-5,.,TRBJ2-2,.,TGTGCCAGCAGTTACGGCTTGAACACCGGGGAGCTGTTTTTT,CASSYGLNTGELFF
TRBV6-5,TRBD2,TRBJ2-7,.,TGTGCCAGCAGTTACGGACCGGGACTAGGGTCTCACGAGCAGTACTTC,CASSYGPGLGSHEQYF
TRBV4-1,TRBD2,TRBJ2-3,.,TGCGCCAGCAGCCAAGATGGACTAGCGGGAGGGCCGGGAGATACGCAGTATTTT,CASSQDGLAGGPGDTQYF
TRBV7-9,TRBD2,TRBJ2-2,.,TGTGCCTCCCAAGGGCTAGCGGGACCCGGGGAGCTGTTTTTT,CASQGLAGPGELFF
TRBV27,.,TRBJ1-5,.,TGTGCCAGCAGAGACGCAGGAGGCGGCAATCAGCCCCAGCATTTT,CASRDAGGGNQPQHF
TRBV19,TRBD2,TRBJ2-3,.,TGTGCCAGTAGTATAGACTTTGGACTAGCGGGTACGCAGTATTTT,CASSIDFGLAGTQYF
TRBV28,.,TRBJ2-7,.,TGTGCCAGCAGCCCCCCTCGCTCCTACGAGCAGTACTTC,CASSPPRSYEQYF
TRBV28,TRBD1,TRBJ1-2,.,TGTGCCAGCAGTTTATGGCGGGAGGACAGGACCTATGGCTACACCTTC,CASSLWREDRTYGYTF
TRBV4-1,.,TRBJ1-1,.,TGCGCCAGCAGCCAAGAGAGTGGGGGAAACACTGAAGCTTTCTTT,CASSQESGGNTEAFF
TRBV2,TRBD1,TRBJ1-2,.,TGTGCCAGCATCCCAAGGGACAGGGAACGGACCTTC,CASIPRDRERTF
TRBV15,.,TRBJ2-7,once,TGTGCCACCAGCACCACTCCCGTTTCTTTGTACGAGCAGTACTTC,CATSTTPVSLYEQYF
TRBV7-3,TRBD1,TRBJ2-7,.,TGTGCCAGCAGCTTAACGGCGACAGGGAGAGAGCAGTACTTC,CASSLTATGREQYF
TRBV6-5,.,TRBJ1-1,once,TGTGCCAGCAGTCCTCCACTCAGGGGAGACACTGAAGCTTTCTTT,CASSPPLRGDTEAFF
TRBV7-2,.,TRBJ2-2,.,TGTGCCAGCAGCTTGGTAACAGGAATAGGAACCGGGGAGCTGTTTTTT,CASSLVTGIGTGELFF
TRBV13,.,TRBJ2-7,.,TGTGCCAGCAGCTTAGGCCTTAGGTCCGAGCAGTACTTC,CASSLGLRSEQYF
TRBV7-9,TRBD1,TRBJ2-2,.,TGTGCCAGCAGCTCCCGTGACAGGGCGAACACCGGGGAGCTGTTTTTT,CASSSRDRANTGELFF
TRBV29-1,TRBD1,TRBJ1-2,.,TGCAGCGTTGAAGATCGCGGACAGGTCTATGGCTACACCTTC,CSVEDRGQVYGYTF
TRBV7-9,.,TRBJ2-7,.,TGTGCCAGCAGCTTAAGGGGGGAATACGAGCAGTACTTC,CASSLRGEYEQYF
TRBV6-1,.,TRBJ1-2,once,TGTGCCAGCAGTGAGCGGTTGGCGAGAAGCTCCGGCGGCTACACCTTC,CASSERLARSSGGYTF